The 14 T cell receptor beta chains below were found in one sample sequenced in a study of Ad26.COV2.S vaccination and SARS-CoV-2 variants. Using immunoSEQ multiplex PCR, the repertoire was profiled, and TCRdb retains in-frame clones only, with some absent. The profile shows 300,000 to 400,000 clones, roughly nine tenths of them singletons. Treatment specified: about 20 received Ad26.COV2.S at low or high dose, single or two shots; about 5 received placebo; per-sample allocation not given. The samples were gathered on day 63 after the first injection of vaccine or placebo. Source: peripheral blood, taken in a trial of Ad26.COV2.S vaccine versus placebo. The receptors were gathered from a person between 18 and 59 years old who received the Ad26.COV2.S COVID-19 vaccine or a placebo.

This chain uses TRBV25-1 with TRBJ2-4; D is perhaps TRBD2 (5 bases). Trimming took off 8 bases at V and 8 bases at J, with 10 bases between the two ends. The length of the CDR3 is 11 residues. Germline V gene lookup returns CDR1 MGHDK and CDR2 SYGVNS. CDR3 sequence (DNA): TGTGCCAGCTCCCCGCGGGACATTCAGTACTTC. Translating it yields CASSPRDIQYF.

This chain connects TRBV7-9 to TRBJ2-1, with 7 bases aligning to TRBD2. The CDR3 covers 15 residues. Looked up from germline, CDR1 is SEHNR and CDR2 is FQNEAQ (reference sequence). V shed 4 bases and J 9 bases; nucleotides not matched to a gene: 12. CDR3 region: CASSSGLAGEREQFF. The DNA of the CDR3 is TGTGCCAGCAGCTCAGGGCTCGCGGGAGAACGTGAGCAGTTCTTC.

V and J are TRBV2 and TRBJ1-3; 10 nucleotides agree with TRBD1. With V trimmed by 7 bases and J by 0 bases, 12 bases remained unmatched. The length of the CDR3 is 18 residues. Germline values: CDR1 SNHLY, CDR2 FYNNEI. The CDR3 DNA sequence: TGTGCCAGCACGACGGGCGACAGGGGGCTTTACTCTGGAAACACCATATATTTT. Its translation: CASTTGDRGLYSGNTIYF.

The chain carries TRBV5-6 and TRBJ2-3; 9 nucleotides line up with TRBD2. The germline gives CDR1 SGHDT, CDR2 YYEEEE. J gave up 4 bases and V 0 bases, and 3 bases lay outside the gene matches. This CDR3 spans 15 amino acids. The CDR3 is CASSLGGRDADTQYF. CDR3 sequence (DNA): TGTGCCAGCAGCTTGGGCGGGAGGGACGCAGATACGCAGTATTTT.

This clone was seen more than once but under ten times. The chain is built from TRBV5-4 and TRBJ1-4; 9 bases agree with TRBD1. Losses at the gene ends were 4 bases for V and 6 bases for J; bases not matched to a gene: 7. CDR1 and CDR2 from the germline V gene are SGHNT and YYREEE (reference sequence). This CDR3 has 15 residues. The CDR3 DNA reads TGTGCCAGCAGCCAGAACAGGGGGCTTGATGAAAAACTGTTTTTT. It encodes CASSQNRGLDEKLFF.

This clone was recorded once. The chain has TRBV7-2 and TRBJ2-7; 9 nucleotides align to TRBD2. This CDR3 region has 15 residues. The V segment lost 6 bases and the J segment 0 bases; nucleotides outside the gene matches: 6. From germline, CDR1 is SGHTA and CDR2 FQGNSA. The CDR3: CASRPSGGPSYEQYF. CDR3 DNA: TGTGCCAGCAGGCCGAGCGGGGGGCCCTCCTACGAGCAGTACTTC.

This clone showed up just a few times. The CDR3 coding sequence is TGTGCCAGCAGTTTATCGATAGGAGCGGTACAGGATGAAGCTTTCTTT. This encodes CASSLSIGAVQDEAFF. V and J are TRBV27 and TRBJ1-1; a weak D match, TRBD1 (5 bases). CDR1 and CDR2 (germline): MNHEY, SMNVEV (reference sequence). The CDR3 consists of 16 residues. The V end was cut by 0 bases, the J end by 7 bases, with 18 bases between.

The J gene is TRBJ2-2, the V gene TRBV15; no clear D. The CDR3 runs to 14 residues. Germline assignment: CDR1 LNHNV and CDR2 YYDKDF (reference sequence). Trimming shortened V by 0 bases and J by 4 bases, and 6 bases separated the two germline ends. The CDR3 is CATSRDHGTGELFF. The CDR3 nucleotides read TGTGCCACCAGCAGAGATCACGGCACCGGGGAGCTGTTTTTT.

The chain employs TRBV21-1 and TRBJ2-7; TRBD1 is the table's D call, not checked against the DNA. TRBV21-1 corresponds to a pseudogene. This CDR3 comprises 16 residues. The CDR3 sequence is CASSGKPADRGLCQYV. CDR3 DNA sequence: TGTGCCAGCTCAGGAAAGCCCGCAGACAGGGGGCTGTGTCAGTACGTC.

CDR3 sequence reads: CASSQMRGNTGELFF. The CDR3 nucleotides are TGTGCCAGCTCCCAGATGAGAGGAAACACCGGGGAGCTGTTTTTT. The rearrangement uses TRBV18 and TRBJ2-2; D gene ambiguous. This CDR3 has 15 residues. Looked up from germline, CDR1 is KGHSH and CDR2 is LQKENI. Trimming removed 6 bases at V and 2 bases at J, with 13 bases between.

On this clone: Other DNA sequences within the sample encode an identical CDR3. This sequence joins TRBV24-1 and TRBJ2-5; D is uncertain. The germline CDR1 and CDR2 sequences are KGHDR and SFDVKD. CDR3 length: 12 amino acids. Trimming pared 2 bases from V and 4 bases from J, leaving 4 bases between. For the CDR3, the DNA is TGTGCCACCAGTGATTCGGGAGAGACCCAGTACTTC. Translation gives CATSDSGETQYF.

J is TRBJ1-2 and V is TRBV18, with TRBD1 as a possible D gene (6 bases). The CDR3 loop spans 18 amino acids. Trimming stripped 3 bases from V and 4 bases from J, with 24 bases between. Looked up from germline, CDR1 is KGHSH and CDR2 is LQKENI. In DNA form, the CDR3 reads TGTGCCAGCTCACCCCCCAATCCCGGGACAAGGGACTTCTATGGCTACACCTTC. Translating it yields CASSPPNPGTRDFYGYTF.

This chain connects TRBV5-4 to TRBJ2-2, with 7 bases fitting TRBD2. The V segment lost 4 bases and the J segment 3 bases; nucleotides outside the gene matches: 9. Germline values: CDR1 SGHNT, CDR2 YYREEE (reference sequence). This CDR3 region has 16 residues. CDR3 amino acids: CASSQAGERYTGELFF. The CDR3 DNA is TGTGCCAGCAGCCAGGCGGGAGAGCGCTACACCGGGGAGCTGTTTTTT. The full variable domain, completed using reference TRBV5-4 and TRBJ2-2, is ETGVTQSPTHLIKTRGQQVTLRCSSQSGHNTVSWYQQALGQGPQFIFQYYREEENGRGNFPPRFSGLQFPNYSSELNVNALELDDSALYLCASSQAGERYTGELFFGEGSRLTVL.

CDR3 nucleotide sequence: TGTGCCAGCAGCTCATTGACGGGTAGCAATCAGCCCCAGCATTTT. Protein: CASSSLTGSNQPQHF. The chain joins TRBV7-8 to TRBJ1-5; D is unresolved. The length of the CDR3 is 15 residues. CDR1 SGHVS and CDR2 FQNEAQ come from the germline V gene. V gave up 4 bases and J gave up 0 bases, with 10 bases separating them.